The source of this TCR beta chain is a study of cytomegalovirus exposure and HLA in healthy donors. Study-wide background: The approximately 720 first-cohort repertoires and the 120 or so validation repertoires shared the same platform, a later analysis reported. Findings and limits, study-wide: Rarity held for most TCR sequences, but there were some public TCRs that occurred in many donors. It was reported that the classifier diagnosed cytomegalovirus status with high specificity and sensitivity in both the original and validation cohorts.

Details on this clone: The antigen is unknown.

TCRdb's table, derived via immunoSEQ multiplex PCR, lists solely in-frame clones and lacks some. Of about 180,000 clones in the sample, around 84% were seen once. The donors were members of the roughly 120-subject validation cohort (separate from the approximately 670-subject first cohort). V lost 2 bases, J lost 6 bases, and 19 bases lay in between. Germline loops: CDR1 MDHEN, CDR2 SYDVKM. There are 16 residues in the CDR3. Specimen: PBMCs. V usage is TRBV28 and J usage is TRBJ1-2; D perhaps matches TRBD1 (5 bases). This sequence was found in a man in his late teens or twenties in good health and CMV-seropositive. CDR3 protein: CASSLEELGQKDGYTF. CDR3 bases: TGTGCCAGCAGTTTAGAGGAATTGGGGCAGAAAGATGGCTACACCTTC.